This T cell receptor beta chain was captured in a study of PD-1 blockade in classical Hodgkin lymphoma. Overall study context: Nivolumab dosing for patients was 3 mg/kg, administered intravenously every 2 weeks. Study-wide results and limits: Complete responders' baseline diversity resembled that of newly diagnosed patients. Individuals initiating nivolumab under 1 year after ASCT were excluded.

Each patient experienced a relapse that followed autologous stem cell transplantation, and brentuximab vedotin exposure varied. Using immunoSEQ multiplex PCR, the repertoire was profiled, and TCRdb retains in-frame clones only, with some absent. The sample includes about 110,000 clones, 80% to 90% seen only once; the top ten take 20%. With respect to this clone: Its antigen is currently unknown.

Trimming removed 4 bases at V and 3 bases at J, with 10 bases between. Germline assignment: CDR1 GTSNPN and CDR2 SVGIG (reference sequence). The CDR3 is 12 residues long. The starting material was peripheral blood mononuclear cells (PBMCs), obtained before the second cycle of nivolumab. This sequence was found in a human donor with classical Hodgkin lymphoma. The V call is TRBV30, the J call TRBJ2-7; no clear D gene. In nucleotides, the CDR3 is TGTGCCTGGATGGGTGATAACTACGAGCAGTACTTC. It translates to CAWMGDNYEQYF.